This is a list of T cell receptor beta chains from one sample in a study of blood T cell repertoires in COVID-19. TCRdb keeps only in-frame clones here, not all; method: immunoSEQ multiplex PCR. This sample has about 69,000 clones, with 65% to 90% found just once. Material for sequencing was peripheral blood. These TCRs come from a man older than 75 with acute or convalescent COVID-19. CDR3s include the opening cysteine and the closing phenylalanine or tryptophan. A D gene is named only where the DNA matches it firmly. Expanded clones get a size class; other rows say once, few or many, or leave the size out.

CDR3 protein	CDR3 DNA	J gene	V gene	D gene	clone size
CASSPPGTSGSNEQFF	TGCGCCAGCAGTCCCCCCGGGACTAGCGGGAGTAATGAGCAGTTCTTC	TRBJ2-1	TRBV10-1	TRBD2	few
CASSNEPGQGYGYTF	TGTGCCAGCAGCAATGAGCCGGGACAGGGGTATGGCTACACCTTC	TRBJ1-2	TRBV21-1	-	-
CASSHPTTGESSYNSPLHF	TGCGCCAGCAGCCATCCCACCACCGGTGAGAGCTCCTATAATTCACCCCTCCACTTT	TRBJ1-6	TRBV4-1	-	-
CASSHRSPPYEQFF	TGCGCCAGCAGTCATAGATCTCCCCCTTATGAGCAGTTCTTC	TRBJ2-1	TRBV10-2	-	-
CASSLQRGYTEAFF	TGTGCCAGCAGCTTGCAGCGGGGCTACACTGAAGCTTTCTTT	TRBJ1-1	TRBV5-8	-	-
CASTLGPDRGPYGYTF	TGTGCCAGCACCTTGGGGCCGGACAGGGGGCCCTATGGCTACACCTTC	TRBJ1-2	TRBV28	TRBD1	-
CASRLDRGEAFF	TGTGCCAGCAGACTTGACAGGGGTGAAGCTTTCTTT	TRBJ1-1	TRBV12-3/TRBV12-4	TRBD1	once
CASSLGTGANSPLHF	TGCGCCAGCAGCTTGGGGACAGGGGCAAATTCACCCCTCCACTTT	TRBJ1-6	TRBV5-1	TRBD1	-
CASSFYDRENQPQHF	TGTGCCAGCAGCTTTTACGACAGGGAGAATCAGCCCCAGCATTTT	TRBJ1-5	TRBV7-8	TRBD1	few
CASSIALPGQGAWEQYF	TGTGCCAGTAGTATAGCCCTTCCGGGACAGGGGGCCTGGGAGCAGTACTTC	TRBJ2-7	TRBV19	TRBD1	-
CASSPRGTGNTEAFF	TGTGCCAGCAGCCCCAGGGGCACTGGGAACACTGAAGCTTTCTTT	TRBJ1-1	TRBV4-2	-	-
CASSVVGAGELFF	TGTGCCAGCAGCGTAGTAGGGGCCGGGGAGCTGTTTTTT	TRBJ2-2	TRBV9	-	-
CASSYTRGRNEQYF	TGTGCCAGCAGTTACACCAGGGGAAGGAACGAGCAGTACTTC	TRBJ2-7	TRBV6-2/TRBV6-3	-	-
CASSPGTLNGYTF	TGTGCCAGCAGTCCGGGGACTCTAAACGGCTACACCTTC	TRBJ1-2	TRBV6-5	-	-
CASSIDDRGLYYGYTF	TGTGCCAGTAGTATAGATGACAGGGGGCTCTACTATGGCTACACCTTC	TRBJ1-2	TRBV19	TRBD1	-
CASMGTGSLNYGYTF	TGTGCCAGCATGGGGACAGGGTCCTTAAACTATGGCTACACCTTC	TRBJ1-2	TRBV7-9	TRBD1	-
CASSQGDREIDTQYF	TGTGCCAGCAGCCAGGGGGACAGGGAAATAGATACGCAGTATTTT	TRBJ2-3	TRBV11-2	TRBD1	-
CASSSTSGRMYEQYF	TGTGCCAGCAGTTCGACTAGCGGGAGGATGTACGAGCAGTACTTC	TRBJ2-7	TRBV7-2	TRBD2	-